Listed here are 4 T cell receptor beta chains from one sample, sequenced in a study of technical replicates of blood from a few donors. TCRdb's table, derived via immunoSEQ multiplex PCR, lists solely in-frame clones and lacks some. The table shows 95,000 to 100,000 clones, with approximately 96% occurring only once. The sequenced sample was T cells isolated from PBMCs. All receptors come from a human donor in good health.

V gene TRBV10-3 combines with J gene TRBJ1-5; no definite D call. Looked up from germline, CDR1 is ENHRY and CDR2 is SYGVKD. The CDR3 loop spans 12 amino acids. V lost 8 bases and J 9 bases, leaving 14 bases between the germline ends. The CDR3 coding sequence is TGTGCCATCGGATCCGACGGCGGGCCCCAGCATTTT. Translation: CAIGSDGGPQHF.

The rearrangement joins TRBV9 to TRBJ2-5; no clear D gene. Deletions cut 0 bases from V and 4 bases from J, with 10 bases between. The germline gives CDR1 SGDLS, CDR2 YYNGEE. The CDR3 covers 14 residues. The CDR3 reads CASSVALERETQYF. CDR3 in DNA: TGTGCCAGCAGCGTAGCCCTCGAGAGAGAGACCCAGTACTTC.

The chain recombines TRBV28 with TRBJ2-7; 8 bases are a match to TRBD1. Germline V gene lookup returns CDR1 MDHEN and CDR2 SYDVKM. The CDR3 covers 15 residues. V dropped 5 bases and J dropped 5; count of bases not matched to a gene: 11. CDR3 DNA: TGTGCCAGCAGTATAGTACAGGGGGTGAATAACGAGCAGTACTTC. It translates to CASSIVQGVNNEQYF.

The chain is built from TRBV6-5 and TRBJ2-5; 8 positions agree with TRBD1. The CDR3 extends over 13 amino acids. The V segment lost 10 bases and the J segment 5 bases; nucleotides outside the gene matches: 9. Per the germline V gene, CDR1 is MNHEY and CDR2 is SVGAGI. CDR3 residues: CATRQGPTETQYF. The CDR3 DNA follows: TGTGCCACTAGACAGGGGCCAACGGAGACCCAGTACTTC.